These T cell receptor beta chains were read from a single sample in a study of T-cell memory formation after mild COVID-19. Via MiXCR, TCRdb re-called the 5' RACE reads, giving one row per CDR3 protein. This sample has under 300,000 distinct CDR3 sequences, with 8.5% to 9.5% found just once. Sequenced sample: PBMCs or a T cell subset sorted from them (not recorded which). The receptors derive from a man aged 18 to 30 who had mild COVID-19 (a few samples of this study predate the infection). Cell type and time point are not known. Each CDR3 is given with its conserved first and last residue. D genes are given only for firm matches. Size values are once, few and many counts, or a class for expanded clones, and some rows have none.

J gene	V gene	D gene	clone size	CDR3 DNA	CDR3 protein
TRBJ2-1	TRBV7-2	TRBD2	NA	TGTGCCAGCAGCTCCATAGCGGGGGGGCGAAGGAATGAGCAGTTCTTC	CASSSIAGGRRNEQFF
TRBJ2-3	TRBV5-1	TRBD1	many	TGCGCCAGCAGCGCCGCCGGGACAGGGGCGGCAGATACGCAGTATTTT	CASSAAGTGAADTQYF
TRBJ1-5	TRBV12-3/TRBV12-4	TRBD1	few	TGTGCCAGCAGTCTCGGACAGGATATTCAGCCCCAGCATTTT	CASSLGQDIQPQHF
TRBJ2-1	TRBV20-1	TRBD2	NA	TGCAGTGCAGGGACTAGCGGTAATGAGCAGTTCTTC	CSAGTSGNEQFF
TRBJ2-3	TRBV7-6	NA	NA	TGTGCCAGCAGCTTAGTGGGCGCGCAGTATTTT	CASSLVGAQYF
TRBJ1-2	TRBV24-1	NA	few	TGTGCCACCAGTGATTATTACGGCTACACCTTC	CATSDYYGYTF
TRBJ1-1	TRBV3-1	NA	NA	TGTGCCAGCAGCCAAAACGACTACACTGAAGCTTTCTTT	CASSQNDYTEAFF
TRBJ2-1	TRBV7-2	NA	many	TGTGCCACCAGGGGCCCCGGGGGACCTTACAATGAGCAGTTCTTC	CATRGPGGPYNEQFF
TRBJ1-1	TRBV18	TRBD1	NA	TGTGCCAGCTCACGACTCAGCAGGGGGCCGGGTGAAGCTTTCTTT	CASSRLSRGPGEAFF
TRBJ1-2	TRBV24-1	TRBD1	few	TGTGCCACCAGTGATTCCCGACAGGGCCATGGCTACACCTTC	CATSDSRQGHGYTF
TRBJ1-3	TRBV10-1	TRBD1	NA	TGCGCCAGCAGGACCGGACAGGCGGAATCCTCTGGAAACACCATATATTTT	CASRTGQAESSGNTIYF
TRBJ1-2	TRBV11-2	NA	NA	TGTGCCAGCAGCCCCACCACTAAGGGGGACTATGGCTACACCTTC	CASSPTTKGDYGYTF
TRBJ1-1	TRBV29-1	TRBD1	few	TGCAGCGCTAGGACAGGGCGGGCGAACACTGAAGCTTTCTTT	CSARTGRANTEAFF
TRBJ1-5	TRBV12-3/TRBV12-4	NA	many	TGTGCCAGCAGTTTCGATAGCAATCAGCCCCAGCATTTT	CASSFDSNQPQHF
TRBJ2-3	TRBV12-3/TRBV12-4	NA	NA	TGTGCCAGCCAACTAGGAGGTGATACGCAGTATTTT	CASQLGGDTQYF
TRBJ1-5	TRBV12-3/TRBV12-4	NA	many	TGTGCCAGCAGTTTGGGTAGCAATCAGCCCCAGCATTTT	CASSLGSNQPQHF
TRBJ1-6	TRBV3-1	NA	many	TGTGCCAGCAGCCTGGGACTCTATAATTCACCCCTCCACTTT	CASSLGLYNSPLHF
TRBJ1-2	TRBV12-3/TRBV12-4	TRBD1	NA	TGTGCCAGCAGGCAGACAGGGTCGGATGGCTACACCTTC	CASRQTGSDGYTF
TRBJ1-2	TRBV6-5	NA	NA	TGTGCCAGCAGGCGAATCCGATTAGGGGAAAACTATGGCTACACCTTC	CASRRIRLGENYGYTF
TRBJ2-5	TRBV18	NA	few	TGTGCCAGCTCACCAGGGGATGAGACCCAGTACTTC	CASSPGDETQYF
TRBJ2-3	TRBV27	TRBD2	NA	TGTGCCAGCCTCCCTAGCGGGGGGGTGGTTGGTACGCAGTATTTT	CASLPSGGVVGTQYF
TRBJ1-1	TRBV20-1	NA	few	TGCAGTGCTAGAAACCAGGGCACTGAAGCTTTCTTT	CSARNQGTEAFF
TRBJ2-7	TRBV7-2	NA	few	TGTGCCAGCAGCTTAGCGGGGGGCCTCCTCGAGCAGTACTTC	CASSLAGGLLEQYF
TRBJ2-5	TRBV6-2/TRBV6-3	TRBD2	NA	TGTGCCAGCAGTACCCCCCTAGCGGACCAAGAGACCCAGTACTTC	CASSTPLADQETQYF
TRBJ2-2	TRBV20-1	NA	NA	TGCAGTGCTAGCGAGCCGGACACCGGGGAGCTGTTTTTT	CSASEPDTGELFF
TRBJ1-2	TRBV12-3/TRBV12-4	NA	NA	TGTGCCAGCAGTCCGGGGGCGGGGGCCTATGGCTACACCTTC	CASSPGAGAYGYTF
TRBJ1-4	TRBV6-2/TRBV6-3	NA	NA	TGTGCCAGCAGTTACGCCTTCGGAGAGACAGCAACTAATGAAAAACTGTTTTTT	CASSYAFGETATNEKLFF
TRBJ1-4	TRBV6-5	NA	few	TGTGCCACGGGCTTGGGGGCGTATGACAATGAAAAACTGTTTTTT	CATGLGAYDNEKLFF
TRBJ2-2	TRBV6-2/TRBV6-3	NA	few	TGTGCCAGCAGTTACTCGAGCGCCGGGGAGCTGTTTTTT	CASSYSSAGELFF
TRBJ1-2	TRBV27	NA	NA	TGTGCCACCCGGACGGCAGGGGCTATCTATGGCTACACCTTC	CATRTAGAIYGYTF
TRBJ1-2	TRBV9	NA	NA	TGTGCCAGCAGCGGCGGTCAGGGCTACACCTTC	CASSGGQGYTF
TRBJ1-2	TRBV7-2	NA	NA	TGTGCCAGCAGCTTAAAATCGGGGGTCCTCTATGGCTACACCTTC	CASSLKSGVLYGYTF
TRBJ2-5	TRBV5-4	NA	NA	TGTGCCAGCACCCCAATGGAGGGGGGCCAAGAGACCCAGTACTTC	CASTPMEGGQETQYF
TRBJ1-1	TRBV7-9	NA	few	TGTGCCAGCAGCTTAGTAGTGGGAGAAGAAGCTTTCTTT	CASSLVVGEEAFF
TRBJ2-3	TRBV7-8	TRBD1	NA	TGTGCCAGCAGCTATATGACAGGGGGCACAGATACGCAGTATTTT	CASSYMTGGTDTQYF
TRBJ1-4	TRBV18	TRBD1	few	TGTGCCAGCTCACCCCGGGACAGGGCTGAAAAACTGTTTTTT	CASSPRDRAEKLFF
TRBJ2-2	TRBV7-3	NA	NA	TGTGCCAGCACCAACGATTCGAACACCGGGGAGCTGTTTTTT	CASTNDSNTGELFF
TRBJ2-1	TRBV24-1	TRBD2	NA	TGTGCCACCAGTGAGCGACTAGCGGGGGATCTCAATGAGCAGTTCTTC	CATSERLAGDLNEQFF
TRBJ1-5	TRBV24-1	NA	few	TGTGCCACCAACCGGGGGGCGGGTCAGCCCCAGCATTTT	CATNRGAGQPQHF
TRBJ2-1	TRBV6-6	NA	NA	TGTGCCGCCGGGGGTTACAATGAGCAGTTCTTC	CAAGGYNEQFF
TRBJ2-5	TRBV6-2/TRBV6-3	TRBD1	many	TGTGCCAGCAGTTATAGGGGACAGGGGCCAGCGACCCAGTACTTC	CASSYRGQGPATQYF
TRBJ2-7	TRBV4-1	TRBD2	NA	TGCGCCAGCAGCCAAGGCGCCCATCTAGCGGTGAGCTCCTACGAGCAGTACTTC	CASSQGAHLAVSSYEQYF
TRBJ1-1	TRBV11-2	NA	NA	TGTGCCAGCAGCTTTGTGGGTTTAGCGAACACTGAAGCTTTCTTT	CASSFVGLANTEAFF